The present T cell receptor beta chain was sequenced within a study of radiation and T cells in renal cell carcinoma. Findings of the study overall: From baseline, blood top tumor clonotypes peaked at 2 weeks post-radiation.

Treatment here: 15 Gy SBRT to primary tumor, nephrectomy 4 weeks later. This renal cell carcinoma was of the clear cell type. TCRdb's table, derived via immunoSEQ multiplex PCR, lists solely in-frame clones and lacks some. Of around 15,000 clones in the sample, roughly 50% were seen once. On this clone itself: Its target is not known.

The clonotype originates from a woman in her fifties or sixties with renal cell carcinoma. The source material was tumor tissue, sampled from a patient whose treatment included radiotherapy and nephrectomy.

The CDR3 DNA follows: TGTGCCAGCAGTCAAGACCAGGTCCAGCCCCAGCATTTT. This translates into CASSQDQVQPQHF. The chain links TRBV5-4 to TRBJ1-5; D is undetermined. CDR3 length: 13 amino acids. V lost 5 bases, J lost 7 bases, and 13 bases lay in between. Germline V gene data show CDR1 as SGHNT and CDR2 as YYREEE (reference sequence).